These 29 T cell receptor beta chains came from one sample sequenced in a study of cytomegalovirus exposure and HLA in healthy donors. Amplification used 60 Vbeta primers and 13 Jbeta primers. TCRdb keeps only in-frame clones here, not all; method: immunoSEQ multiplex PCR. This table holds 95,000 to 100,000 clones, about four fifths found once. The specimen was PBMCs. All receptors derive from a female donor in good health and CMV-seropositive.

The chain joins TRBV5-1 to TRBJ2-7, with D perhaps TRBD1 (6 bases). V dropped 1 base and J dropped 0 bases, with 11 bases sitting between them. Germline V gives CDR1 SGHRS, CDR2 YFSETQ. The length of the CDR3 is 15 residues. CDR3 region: CASSLWQGRSYEQYF. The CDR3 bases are TGCGCCAGCAGCTTGTGGCAGGGGCGCTCCTACGAGCAGTACTTC.

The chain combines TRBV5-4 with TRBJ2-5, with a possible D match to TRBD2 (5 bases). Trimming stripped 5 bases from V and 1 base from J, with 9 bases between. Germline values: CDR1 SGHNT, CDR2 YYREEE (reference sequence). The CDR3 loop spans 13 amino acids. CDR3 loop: CASRTTTQETQYF. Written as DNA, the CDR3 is TGTGCCAGCAGAACGACTACCCAAGAGACCCAGTACTTC.

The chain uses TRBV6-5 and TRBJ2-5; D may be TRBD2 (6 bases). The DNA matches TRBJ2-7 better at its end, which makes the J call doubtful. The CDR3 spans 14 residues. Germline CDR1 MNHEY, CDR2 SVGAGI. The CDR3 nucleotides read TGTGCCAGCAGTTACGCGGGAAGCTCCTACGAGCAGTACTTC. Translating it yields CASSYAGSSYEQYF.

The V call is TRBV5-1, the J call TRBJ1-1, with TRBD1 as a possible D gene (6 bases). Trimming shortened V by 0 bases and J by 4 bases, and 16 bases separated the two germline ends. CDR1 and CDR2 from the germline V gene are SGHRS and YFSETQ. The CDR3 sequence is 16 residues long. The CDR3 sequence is CASSLEGGARATEAFF. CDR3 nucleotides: TGCGCCAGCAGCTTGGAAGGGGGGGCCAGGGCCACTGAAGCTTTCTTT.

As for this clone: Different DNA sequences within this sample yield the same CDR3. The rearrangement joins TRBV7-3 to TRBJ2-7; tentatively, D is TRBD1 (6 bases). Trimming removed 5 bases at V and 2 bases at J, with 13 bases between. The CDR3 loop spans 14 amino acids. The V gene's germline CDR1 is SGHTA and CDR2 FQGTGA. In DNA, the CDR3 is TGTGCCAGCAGCCCGTCCGGACAGCCCTACGAGCAGTACTTC. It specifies CASSPSGQPYEQYF. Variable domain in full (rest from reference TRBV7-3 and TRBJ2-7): GAGVSQTPSNKVTEKGKYVELRCDPISGHTALYWYRQSLGQGPEFLIYFQGTGAADDSGLPNDRFFAVRPEGSVSTLKIQRTERGDSAVYLCASSPSGQPYEQYFGPGTRLTVT.

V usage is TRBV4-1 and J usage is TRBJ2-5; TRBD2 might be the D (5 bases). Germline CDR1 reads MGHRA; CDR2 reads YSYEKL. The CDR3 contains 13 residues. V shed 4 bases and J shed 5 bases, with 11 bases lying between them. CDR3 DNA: TGCGCCAGCAGCCCGCCGGGGAAGGAGACCCAGTACTTC. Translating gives CASSPPGKETQYF.

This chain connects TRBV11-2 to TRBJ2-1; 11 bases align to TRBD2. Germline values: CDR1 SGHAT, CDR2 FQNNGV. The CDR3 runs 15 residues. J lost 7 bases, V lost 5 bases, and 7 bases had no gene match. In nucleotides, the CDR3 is TGTGCCAGCAGCCTGGGACTAGCGGTCTTAAATGAGCAGTTCTTC. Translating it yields CASSLGLAVLNEQFF.

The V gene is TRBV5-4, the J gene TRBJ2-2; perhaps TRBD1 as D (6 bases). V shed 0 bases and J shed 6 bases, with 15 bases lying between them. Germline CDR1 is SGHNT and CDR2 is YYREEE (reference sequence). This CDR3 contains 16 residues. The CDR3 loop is CASSLAQNRAAGELFF. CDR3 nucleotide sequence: TGTGCCAGCAGCTTGGCCCAAAACAGGGCAGCCGGGGAGCTGTTTTTT.

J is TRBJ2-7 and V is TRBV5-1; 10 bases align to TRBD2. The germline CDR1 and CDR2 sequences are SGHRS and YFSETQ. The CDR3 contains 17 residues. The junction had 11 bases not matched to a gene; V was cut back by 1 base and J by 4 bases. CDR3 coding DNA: TGCGCCAGCAGCTTGCCCCAAGCGGGGGGGAGTAGGTACGAGCAGTACTTC. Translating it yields CASSLPQAGGSRYEQYF.

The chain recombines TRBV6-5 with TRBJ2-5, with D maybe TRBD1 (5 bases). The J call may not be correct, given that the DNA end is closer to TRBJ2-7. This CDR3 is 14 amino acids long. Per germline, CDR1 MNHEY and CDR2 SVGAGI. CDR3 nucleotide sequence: TGTGCCAGCAGCCTACAGGCGCCTAGTATCGAGCAGTACTTC. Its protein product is CASSLQAPSIEQYF.

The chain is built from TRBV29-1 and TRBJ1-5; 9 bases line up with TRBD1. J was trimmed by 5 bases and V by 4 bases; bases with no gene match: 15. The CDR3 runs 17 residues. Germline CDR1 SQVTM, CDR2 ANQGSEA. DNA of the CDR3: TGCAGCGTTGCGGCGAACCTGGGACAGGGCTCCGATCAGCCCCAGCATTTT. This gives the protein CSVAANLGQGSDQPQHF.

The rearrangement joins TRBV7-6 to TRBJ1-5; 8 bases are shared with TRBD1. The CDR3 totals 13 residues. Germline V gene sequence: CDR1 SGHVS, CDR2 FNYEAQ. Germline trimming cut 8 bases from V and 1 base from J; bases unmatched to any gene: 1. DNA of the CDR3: TGTGCCAGCGGACAGGGAAGCAATCAGCCCCAGCATTTT. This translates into CASGQGSNQPQHF.

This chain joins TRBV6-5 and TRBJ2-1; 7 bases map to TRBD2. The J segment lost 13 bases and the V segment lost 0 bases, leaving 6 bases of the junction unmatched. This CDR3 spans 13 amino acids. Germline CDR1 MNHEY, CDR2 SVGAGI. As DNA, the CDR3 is TGTGCCAGCAGTTACTCTTTCGGGGGGTCTCAGTTCTTC. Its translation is CASSYSFGGSQFF.

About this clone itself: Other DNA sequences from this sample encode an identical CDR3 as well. CDR3 region: CASSRGSNQPQHF. The CDR3 DNA sequence: TGTGCCAGCAGTAGGGGAAGCAATCAGCCCCAGCATTTT. The chain is built from TRBV28 and TRBJ1-5, with a weak D call TRBD1 (5 bases). Germline CDR1 reads MDHEN; CDR2 reads SYDVKM. The CDR3 runs to 13 residues. Between the trimmed V and J ends, which lost 5 bases and 1 base, there was a span of 6 bases.

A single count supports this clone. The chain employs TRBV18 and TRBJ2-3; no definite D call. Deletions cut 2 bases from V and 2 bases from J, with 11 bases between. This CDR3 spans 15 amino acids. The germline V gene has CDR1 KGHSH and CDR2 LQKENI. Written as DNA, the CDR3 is TGTGCCAGCTCACCAGTAGCCCTAGACACAGATACGCAGTATTTT. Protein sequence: CASSPVALDTDTQYF.

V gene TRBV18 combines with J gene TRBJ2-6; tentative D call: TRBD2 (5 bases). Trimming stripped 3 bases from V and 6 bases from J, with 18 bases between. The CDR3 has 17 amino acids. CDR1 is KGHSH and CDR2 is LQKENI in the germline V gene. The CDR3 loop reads CASSPSRTVLKANVLTF. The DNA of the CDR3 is TGTGCCAGCTCACCGAGTCGGACTGTTCTGAAGGCCAACGTCCTGACTTTC.

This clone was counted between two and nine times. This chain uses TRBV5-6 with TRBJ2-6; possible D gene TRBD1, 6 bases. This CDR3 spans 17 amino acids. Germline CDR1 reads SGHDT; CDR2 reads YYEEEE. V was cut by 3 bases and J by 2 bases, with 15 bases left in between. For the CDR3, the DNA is TGTGCCAGCAGCTCCAGGGGCCGGAAACCTGGGGCCAACGTCCTGACTTTC. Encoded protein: CASSSRGRKPGANVLTF.

The CDR3 protein is CASSQPTKSYEQYF. The CDR3 DNA sequence: TGCGCCAGCAGCCAACCGACTAAGTCCTACGAGCAGTACTTC. The rearrangement links TRBV4-1 to TRBJ2-7, with D possibly being TRBD2 (5 bases). V was cut by 2 bases and J by 1 base, with 9 bases left in between. The length of the CDR3 is 14 residues. CDR1 is MGHRA and CDR2 is YSYEKL in the germline V gene.

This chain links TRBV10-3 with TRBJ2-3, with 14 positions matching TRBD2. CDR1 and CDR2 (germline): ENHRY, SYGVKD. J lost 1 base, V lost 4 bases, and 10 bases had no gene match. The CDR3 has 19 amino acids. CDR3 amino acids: CAISGGLAGEFFRTDTQYF. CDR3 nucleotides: TGTGCCATCAGTGGGGGACTAGCGGGGGAATTTTTTCGCACAGATACGCAGTATTTT.

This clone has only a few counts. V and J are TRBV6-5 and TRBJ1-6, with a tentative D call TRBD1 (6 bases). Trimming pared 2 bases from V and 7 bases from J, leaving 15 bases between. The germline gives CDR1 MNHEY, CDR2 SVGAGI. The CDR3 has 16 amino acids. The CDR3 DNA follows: TGTGCCAGCAGTTACCGGACAGCCGGGGGGAATTCACCCCTCCACTTT. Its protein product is CASSYRTAGGNSPLHF.

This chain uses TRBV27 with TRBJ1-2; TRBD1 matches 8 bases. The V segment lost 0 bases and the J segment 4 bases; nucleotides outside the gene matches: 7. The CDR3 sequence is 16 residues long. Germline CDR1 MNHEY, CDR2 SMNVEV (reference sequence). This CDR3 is CASSLSRDRGLYGYTF. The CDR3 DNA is TGTGCCAGCAGTTTATCCCGCGACAGGGGACTCTATGGCTACACCTTC.

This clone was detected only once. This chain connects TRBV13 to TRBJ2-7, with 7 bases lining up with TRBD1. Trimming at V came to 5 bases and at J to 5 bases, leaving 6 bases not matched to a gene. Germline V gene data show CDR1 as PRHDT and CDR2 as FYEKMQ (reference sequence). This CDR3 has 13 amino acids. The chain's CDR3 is CASSNQGEHEQYF. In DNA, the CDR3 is TGTGCCAGCAGCAACCAGGGGGAGCACGAGCAGTACTTC.

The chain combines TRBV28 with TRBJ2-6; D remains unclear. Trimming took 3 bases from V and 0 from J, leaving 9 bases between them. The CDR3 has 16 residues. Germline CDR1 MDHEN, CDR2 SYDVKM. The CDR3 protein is CASSLYSSSGANVLTF. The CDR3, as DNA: TGTGCCAGCAGTTTGTATTCGAGCTCTGGGGCCAACGTCCTGACTTTC.

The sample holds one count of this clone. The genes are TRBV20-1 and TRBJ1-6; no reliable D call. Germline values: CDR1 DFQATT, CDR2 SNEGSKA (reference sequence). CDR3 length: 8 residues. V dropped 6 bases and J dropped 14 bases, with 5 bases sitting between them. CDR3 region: CSAGALHF. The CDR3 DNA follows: TGCAGTGCCGGGGCCCTCCACTTT.

The CDR3 sequence is CASSVQSGSTYGYTF. The CDR3 DNA reads TGTGCCAGCAGCGTACAGAGCGGCAGTACCTATGGCTACACCTTC. The chain carries TRBV27 and TRBJ1-2; D ambiguous. The CDR3 contains 15 residues. V was trimmed by 6 bases and J by 4 bases, leaving 18 bases between them. Germline V gene lookup returns CDR1 MNHEY and CDR2 SMNVEV (reference sequence).

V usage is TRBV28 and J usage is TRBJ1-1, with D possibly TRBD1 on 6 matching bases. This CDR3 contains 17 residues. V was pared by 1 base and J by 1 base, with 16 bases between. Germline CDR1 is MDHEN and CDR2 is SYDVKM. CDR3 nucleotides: TGTGCCAGCAGTTTATTGCGGGGGGCTACGTGGAACACTGAAGCTTTCTTT. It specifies CASSLLRGATWNTEAFF.

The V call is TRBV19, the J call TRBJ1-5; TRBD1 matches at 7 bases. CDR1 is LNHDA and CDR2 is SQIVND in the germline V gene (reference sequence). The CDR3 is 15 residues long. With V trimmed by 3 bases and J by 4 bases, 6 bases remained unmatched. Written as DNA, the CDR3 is TGTGCCAGTAGTATGGGGACAGCTTTAAATCAGCCCCAGCATTTT. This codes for CASSMGTALNQPQHF.

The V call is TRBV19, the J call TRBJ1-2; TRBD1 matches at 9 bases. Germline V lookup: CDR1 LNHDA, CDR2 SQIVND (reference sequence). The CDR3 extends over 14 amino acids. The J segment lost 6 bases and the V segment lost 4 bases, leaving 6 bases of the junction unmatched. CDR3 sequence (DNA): TGTGCCAGTAGTAGGCGGGACAGGGATAATGGCTACACCTTC. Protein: CASSRRDRDNGYTF.

CDR3 protein: CASSLRGGALETQYF. The CDR3 DNA reads as TGTGCCAGCTCACTTCGCGGGGGGGCCCTGGAGACCCAGTACTTC. The rearrangement joins TRBV18 to TRBJ2-5, with TRBD2 matching 9 bases. Germline V gene lookup returns CDR1 KGHSH and CDR2 LQKENI. V shed 4 bases and J 5 bases; nucleotides not matched to a gene: 8. The CDR3 spans 15 residues.